This T cell receptor beta chain emerged from a study of patients and donors after allogeneic stem cell transplantation. The CDR3 contains 15 residues. The V and J ends lost 2 bases and 4 bases respectively, with 14 bases between them. CDR1 is LNHNV and CDR2 is YYDKDF in the germline V gene (reference sequence). TCRdb recomputed calls from the RT-PCR reads with MiXCR, one row per CDR3 protein. This sample has hundreds of thousands of distinct CDR3 sequences, with roughly 17% found just once. The material sequenced was blood, either unsorted or a sorted T cell fraction (not recorded which). The TCR was taken from a human donor who was either an allogeneic HSCT recipient or a stem cell or donor lymphocyte infusion donor (not recorded which). It is not recorded whose cells these are; they may come from a transplant donor. V gene TRBV15 combines with J gene TRBJ1-2; no definite D call. The CDR3 spells CATSRSLHVSYGYTF. Written as DNA, the CDR3 is TGTGCCACCAGCAGATCCTTACATGTTAGCTATGGCTACACCTTC.